The clone carrying this TCR beta chain occurred a few times. These data come from a study of T-cell reconstitution after alpha-beta-depleted transplantation in children. V lost 3 bases and J 7 bases, leaving 6 bases between the germline ends. CDR1 is LNHDA, CDR2 SQIVND, per germline (reference sequence). CDR3 length: 11 amino acids. Unique molecular identifiers tagged the TCRbeta library. Each CDR3 protein gets one entry after TCRdb re-called the PCR reads with MiXCR. This sample has under 450,000 distinct CDR3 sequences, with about an eighth found just once. The clonotype was recovered from a human donor who donated a stem cell graft to a child with Fanconi anemia. Material: PBMCs, obtained from the stem cell graft. J is TRBJ1-1 and V is TRBV19; D not resolved. The CDR3 DNA reads as TGTGCCAGTAGTATCGTCAGTGAAGCTTTCTTT. Encoded protein: CASSIVSEAFF.